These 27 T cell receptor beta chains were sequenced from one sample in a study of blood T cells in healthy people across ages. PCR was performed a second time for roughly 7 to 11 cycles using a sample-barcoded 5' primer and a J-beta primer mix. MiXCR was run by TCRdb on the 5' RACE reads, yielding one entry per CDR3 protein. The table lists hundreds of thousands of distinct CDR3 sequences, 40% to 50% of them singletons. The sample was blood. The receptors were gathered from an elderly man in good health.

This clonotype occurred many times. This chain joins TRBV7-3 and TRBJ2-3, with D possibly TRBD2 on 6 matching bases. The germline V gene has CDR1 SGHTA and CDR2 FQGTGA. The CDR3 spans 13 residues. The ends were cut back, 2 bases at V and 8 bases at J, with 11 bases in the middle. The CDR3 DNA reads TGTGCCAGCAGCTTAGGGACTTCCGGTACGCAGTATTTT. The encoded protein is CASSLGTSGTQYF. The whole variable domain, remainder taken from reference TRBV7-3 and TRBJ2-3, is GAGVSQTPSNKVTEKGKYVELRCDPISGHTALYWYRQSLGQGPEFLIYFQGTGAADDSGLPNDRFFAVRPEGSVSTLKIQRTERGDSAVYLCASSLGTSGTQYFGPGTRLTVL.

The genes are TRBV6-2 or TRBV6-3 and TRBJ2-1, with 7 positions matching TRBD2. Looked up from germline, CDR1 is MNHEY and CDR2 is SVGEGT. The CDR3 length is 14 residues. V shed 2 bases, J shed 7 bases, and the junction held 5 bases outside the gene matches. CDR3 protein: CASSYRGRYNEQFF. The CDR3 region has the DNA TGTGCCAGCAGTTACCGCGGGAGATATAATGAGCAGTTCTTC.

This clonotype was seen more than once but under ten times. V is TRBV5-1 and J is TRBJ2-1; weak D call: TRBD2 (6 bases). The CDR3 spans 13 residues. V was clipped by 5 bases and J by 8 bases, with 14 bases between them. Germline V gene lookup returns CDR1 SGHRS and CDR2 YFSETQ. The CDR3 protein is CASSRDWGDEQFF. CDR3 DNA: TGCGCCAGCAGTCGGGACTGGGGGGATGAGCAGTTCTTC.

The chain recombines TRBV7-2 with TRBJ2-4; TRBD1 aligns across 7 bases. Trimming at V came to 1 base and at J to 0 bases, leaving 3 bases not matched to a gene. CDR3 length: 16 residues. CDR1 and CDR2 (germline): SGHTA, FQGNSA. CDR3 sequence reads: CASSLVGTVAKNIQYF. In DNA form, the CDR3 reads TGTGCCAGCAGCTTAGTCGGGACAGTAGCCAAAAACATTCAGTACTTC.

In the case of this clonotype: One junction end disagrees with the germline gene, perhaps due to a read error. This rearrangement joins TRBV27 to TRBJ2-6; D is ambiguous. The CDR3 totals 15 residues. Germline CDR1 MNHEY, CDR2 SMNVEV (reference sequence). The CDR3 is CANSLTSSGANVLTF. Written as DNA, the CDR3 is TGTGCCAACAGTTTAACAAGCTCTGGGGCCAACGTCCTGACTTTC.

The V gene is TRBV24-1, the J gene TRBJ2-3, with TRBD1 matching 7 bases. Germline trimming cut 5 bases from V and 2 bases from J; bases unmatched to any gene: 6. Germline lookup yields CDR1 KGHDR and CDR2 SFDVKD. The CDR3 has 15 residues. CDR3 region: CATSAPGQTTDTQYF. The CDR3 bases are TGTGCCACCAGTGCACCGGGACAGACCACAGATACGCAGTATTTT.

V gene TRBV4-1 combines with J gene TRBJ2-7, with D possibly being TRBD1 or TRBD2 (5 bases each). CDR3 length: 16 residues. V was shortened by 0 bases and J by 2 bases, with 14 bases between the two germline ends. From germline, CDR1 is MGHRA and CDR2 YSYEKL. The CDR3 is CASSQDPSRGAYEQYF. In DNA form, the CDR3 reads TGCGCCAGCAGCCAAGACCCCTCGAGGGGTGCCTACGAGCAGTACTTC.

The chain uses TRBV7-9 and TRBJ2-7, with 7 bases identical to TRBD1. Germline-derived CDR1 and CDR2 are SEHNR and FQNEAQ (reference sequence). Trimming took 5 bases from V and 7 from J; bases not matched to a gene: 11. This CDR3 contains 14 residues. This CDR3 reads CASSAGTVNNEQYF. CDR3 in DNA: TGTGCCAGCAGCGCCGGGACAGTCAACAATGAGCAGTACTTC. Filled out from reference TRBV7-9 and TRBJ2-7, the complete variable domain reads DTGVSQNPRHKITKRGQNVTFRCDPISEHNRLYWYRQTLGQGPEFLTYFQNEAQLEKSRLLSDRFSAERPKGSFSTLEIQRTEQGDSAMYLCASSAGTVNNEQYFGPGTRLTVT.

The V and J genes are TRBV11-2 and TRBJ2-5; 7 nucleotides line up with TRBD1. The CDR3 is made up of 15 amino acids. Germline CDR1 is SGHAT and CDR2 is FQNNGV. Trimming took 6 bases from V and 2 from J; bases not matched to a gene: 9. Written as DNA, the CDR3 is TGTGCCAGCAGGTCAGGGACAGCGGAACAAGAGACCCAGTACTTC. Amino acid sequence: CASRSGTAEQETQYF.

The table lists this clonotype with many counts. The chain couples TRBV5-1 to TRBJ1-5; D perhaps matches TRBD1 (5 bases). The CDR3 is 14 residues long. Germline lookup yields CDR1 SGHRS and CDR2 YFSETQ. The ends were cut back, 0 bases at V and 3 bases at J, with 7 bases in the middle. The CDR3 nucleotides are TGCGCCAGCAGCTTGGGGGGGGACAATCAGCCCCAGCATTTT. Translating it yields CASSLGGDNQPQHF.

The CDR3, as DNA: TGTGCCAGCAGCCAAACTTATAATCAGCCCCAGCATTTT. Protein product: CASSQTYNQPQHF. The rearrangement links TRBV7-2 to TRBJ1-5; unclear D gene. The ends were cut back, 5 bases at V and 4 bases at J, with 9 bases in the middle. The CDR3 is 13 residues long. Germline assignment: CDR1 SGHTA and CDR2 FQGNSA.

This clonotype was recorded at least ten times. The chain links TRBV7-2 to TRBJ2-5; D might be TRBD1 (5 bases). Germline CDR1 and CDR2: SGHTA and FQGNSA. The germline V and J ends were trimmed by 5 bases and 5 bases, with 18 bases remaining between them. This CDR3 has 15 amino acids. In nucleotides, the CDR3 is TGTGCCAGCAGCGTTGGGAACCAGGGTGGGGAGACCCAGTACTTC. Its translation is CASSVGNQGGETQYF.

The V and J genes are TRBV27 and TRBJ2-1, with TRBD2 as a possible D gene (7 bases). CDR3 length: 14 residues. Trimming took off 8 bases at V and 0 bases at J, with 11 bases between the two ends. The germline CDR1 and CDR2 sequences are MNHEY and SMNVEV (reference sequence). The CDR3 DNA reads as TGTGCCAGCCGGGGGGCTACCTCCTACAATGAGCAGTTCTTC. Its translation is CASRGATSYNEQFF.

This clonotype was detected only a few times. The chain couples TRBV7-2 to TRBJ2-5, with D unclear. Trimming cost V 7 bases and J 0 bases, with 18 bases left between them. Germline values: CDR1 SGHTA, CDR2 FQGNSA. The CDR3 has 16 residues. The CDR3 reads CASKPTTSRYQETQYF. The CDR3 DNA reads TGTGCCAGCAAACCTACCACCAGTAGATACCAAGAGACCCAGTACTTC.

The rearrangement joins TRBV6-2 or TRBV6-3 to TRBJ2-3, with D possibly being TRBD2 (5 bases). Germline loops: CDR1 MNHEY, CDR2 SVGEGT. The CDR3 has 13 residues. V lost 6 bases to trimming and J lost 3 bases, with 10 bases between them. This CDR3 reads CASSKEGTDTQYF. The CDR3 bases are TGTGCCAGCAGCAAAGAGGGTACAGATACGCAGTATTTT.

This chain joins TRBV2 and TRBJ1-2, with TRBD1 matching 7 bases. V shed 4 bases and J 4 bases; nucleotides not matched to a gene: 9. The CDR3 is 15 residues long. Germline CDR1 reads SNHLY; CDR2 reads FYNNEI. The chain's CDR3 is CASSARTGGSYGYTF. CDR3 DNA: TGTGCCAGCAGTGCCCGGACAGGTGGCTCCTATGGCTACACCTTC.

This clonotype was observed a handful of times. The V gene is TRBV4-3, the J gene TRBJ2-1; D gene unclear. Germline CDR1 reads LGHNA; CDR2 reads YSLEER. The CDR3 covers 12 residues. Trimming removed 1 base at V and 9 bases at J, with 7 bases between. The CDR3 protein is CASSQGDAEQFF. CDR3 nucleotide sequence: TGCGCCAGCAGCCAAGGTGACGCTGAGCAGTTCTTC.

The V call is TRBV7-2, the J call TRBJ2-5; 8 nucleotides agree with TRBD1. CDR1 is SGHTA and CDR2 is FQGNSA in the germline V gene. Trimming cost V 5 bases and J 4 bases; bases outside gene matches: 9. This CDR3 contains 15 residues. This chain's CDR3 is CASSDDRTGGETQYF. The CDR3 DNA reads TGTGCCAGCAGCGACGATAGAACAGGGGGAGAGACCCAGTACTTC.

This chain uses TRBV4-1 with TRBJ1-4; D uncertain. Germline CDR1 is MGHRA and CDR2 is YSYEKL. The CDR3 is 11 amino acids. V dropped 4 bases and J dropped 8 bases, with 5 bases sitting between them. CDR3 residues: CASSPGEKLFF. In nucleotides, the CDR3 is TGCGCCAGCAGCCCCGGGGAAAAACTGTTTTTT.

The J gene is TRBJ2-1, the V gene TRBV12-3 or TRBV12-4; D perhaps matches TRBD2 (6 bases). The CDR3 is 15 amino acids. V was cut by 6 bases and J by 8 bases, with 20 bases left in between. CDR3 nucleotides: TGTGCCAGCAGGGGGAGGAGAGAGGGTGGACATGAGCAGTTCTTC. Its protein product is CASRGRREGGHEQFF.

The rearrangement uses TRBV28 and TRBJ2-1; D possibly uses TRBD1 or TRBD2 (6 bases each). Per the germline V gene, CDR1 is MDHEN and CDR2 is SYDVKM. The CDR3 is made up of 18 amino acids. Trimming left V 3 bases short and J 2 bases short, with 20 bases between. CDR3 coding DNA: TGTGCCAGCAGTTTCGAGGGGGGATCAGCCAGGGCCTACAATGAGCAGTTCTTC. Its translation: CASSFEGGSARAYNEQFF.

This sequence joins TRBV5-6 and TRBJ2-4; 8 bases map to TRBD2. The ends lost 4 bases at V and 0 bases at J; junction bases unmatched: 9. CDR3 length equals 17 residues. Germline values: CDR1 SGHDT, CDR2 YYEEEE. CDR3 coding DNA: TGTGCCAGCAGCCGCCCGGGGGGGCCGTTAGCCAAAAACATTCAGTACTTC. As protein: CASSRPGGPLAKNIQYF.

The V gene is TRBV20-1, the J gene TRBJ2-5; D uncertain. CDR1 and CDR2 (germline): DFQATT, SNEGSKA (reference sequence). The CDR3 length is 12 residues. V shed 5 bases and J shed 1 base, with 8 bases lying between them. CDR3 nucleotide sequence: TGCAGTGCTCAGACACTCCAAGAGACCCAGTACTTC. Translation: CSAQTLQETQYF.

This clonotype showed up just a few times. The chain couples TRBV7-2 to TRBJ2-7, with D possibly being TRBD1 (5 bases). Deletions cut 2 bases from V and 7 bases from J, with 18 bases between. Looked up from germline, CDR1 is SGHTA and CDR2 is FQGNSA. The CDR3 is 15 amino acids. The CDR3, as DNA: TGTGCCAGCAGCTTAAAAGCCAGGGCAGTAGGAGAGCAGTACTTC. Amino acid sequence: CASSLKARAVGEQYF. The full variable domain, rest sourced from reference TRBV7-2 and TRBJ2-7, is GAGVSQSPSNKVTEKGKDVELRCDPISGHTALYWYRQSLGQGLEFLIYFQGNSAPDKSGLPSDRFSAERTGGSVSTLTIQRTQQEDSAVYLCASSLKARAVGEQYFGPGTRLTVT.

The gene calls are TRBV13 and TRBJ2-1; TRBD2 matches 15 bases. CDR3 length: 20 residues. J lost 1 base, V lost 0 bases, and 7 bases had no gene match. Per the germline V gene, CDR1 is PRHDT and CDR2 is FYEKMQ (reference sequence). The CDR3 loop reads CASSLGLGLAGGLSYNEQFF. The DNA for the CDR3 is TGTGCCAGCAGCTTAGGGTTGGGACTAGCGGGAGGTTTGTCCTACAATGAGCAGTTCTTC.

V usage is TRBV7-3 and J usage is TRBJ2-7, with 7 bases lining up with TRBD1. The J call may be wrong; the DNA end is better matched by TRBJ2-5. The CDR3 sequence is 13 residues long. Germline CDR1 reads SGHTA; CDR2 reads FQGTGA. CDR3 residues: CASSTSRGETQYF. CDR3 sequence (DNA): TGTGCCAGCAGTACCTCCAGGGGGGAGACCCAGTACTTC.

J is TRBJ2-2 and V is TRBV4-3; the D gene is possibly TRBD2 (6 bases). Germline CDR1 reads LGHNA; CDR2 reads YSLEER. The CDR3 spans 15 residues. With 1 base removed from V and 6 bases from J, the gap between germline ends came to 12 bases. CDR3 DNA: TGCGCCAGCAGCCAAGGGGGGAGGCGGGCCGGGGAGCTGTTTTTT. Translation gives CASSQGGRRAGELFF.